The 14 T cell receptor beta chains given below trace back to one sample, sequenced in a study of Tregs in tolerant kidney transplant recipients. Sequencing used immunoSEQ multiplex PCR; TCRdb keeps in-frame clones, though not all of them. The data show around 77,000 clones, with less than 98% seen just once and around 0.58% held by the top ten. Sequenced material: CD4+ T cells from blood, taken before the transplant. All receptors derive from a human donor who received a combined kidney and bone marrow transplant.

The V gene is TRBV6-5, the J gene TRBJ1-1, with 7 bases identical to TRBD1. This CDR3 has 15 residues. Germline lookup yields CDR1 MNHEY and CDR2 SVGAGI. Unmatched junction bases numbered 10, after V lost 7 bases and J lost 2 bases. CDR3 bases: TGTGCCAGCACTATGACAGGGAATGTTAACACTGAAGCTTTCTTT. This encodes CASTMTGNVNTEAFF.

V and J are TRBV19 and TRBJ2-5; D gene uncertain. CDR1 is LNHDA, CDR2 SQIVND, per germline (reference sequence). The CDR3 extends over 13 amino acids. V gave up 1 base and J gave up 2 bases, with 5 bases separating them. CDR3 loop: CASSIVAQETQYF. CDR3 nucleotide sequence: TGTGCCAGTAGTATAGTAGCACAAGAGACCCAGTACTTC.

The chain joins TRBV30 to TRBJ2-7, with 8 nucleotides matching TRBD2. Trimming took 4 bases from V and 1 from J; bases not matched to a gene: 0. CDR1 GTSNPN and CDR2 SVGIG come from the germline V gene (reference sequence). CDR3 length equals 12 residues. In DNA, the CDR3 is TGTGCCTGGACTAGCGGGTCCTACGAGCAGTACTTC. Protein sequence: CAWTSGSYEQYF.

This rearrangement joins TRBV7-2 to TRBJ2-5; 8 nucleotides line up with TRBD2. V was pared by 3 bases and J by 5 bases, with 8 bases of the junction left unmatched. Looked up from germline, CDR1 is SGHTA and CDR2 is FQGNSA. This CDR3 is 15 amino acids long. In DNA form, the CDR3 reads TGTGCCAGCAGCTTTCGGGGGGGCGGGGCGGAGACCCAGTACTTC. This gives the protein CASSFRGGGAETQYF.

The CDR3 bases are TGTGCCAGCAGCTTTGGGGGGGTTAGAGAGCAGTACTTC. Protein product: CASSFGGVREQYF. The gene calls are TRBV5-4 and TRBJ2-7, with 7 nucleotides matching TRBD2. CDR1 and CDR2 from the germline V gene are SGHNT and YYREEE (reference sequence). V was clipped by 2 bases and J by 7 bases; unmatched bases: 6. The CDR3 is 13 amino acids.

As DNA, the CDR3 is TGCGCCAGCAGCCAACCCGGGACAGGAAATGAAAAACTGTTTTTT. Protein sequence: CASSQPGTGNEKLFF. This chain connects TRBV4-3 to TRBJ1-4; TRBD1 matches at 8 bases. Germline V gene lookup returns CDR1 LGHNA and CDR2 YSLEER. V was pared by 2 bases and J by 5 bases, with 4 bases of the junction left unmatched. CDR3 size: 15 residues.

The rearrangement uses TRBV5-6 and TRBJ2-3, with 11 bases lining up with TRBD2. The V gene's germline CDR1 is SGHDT and CDR2 YYEEEE. V trimming: 3 bases; J trimming: 4 bases; junction bases outside the gene matches: 7. The CDR3 is made up of 16 amino acids. The CDR3 sequence is CASSWALSGGADTQYF. The CDR3 bases are TGTGCCAGCAGCTGGGCCCTTAGCGGGGGGGCAGATACGCAGTATTTT. Together with reference TRBV5-6 and TRBJ2-3, the CDR3 gives the full variable domain: DAGVTQSPTHLIKTRGQQVTLRCSPKSGHDTVSWYQQALGQGPQFIFQYYEEEERQRGNFPDRFSGHQFPNYSSELNVNALLLGDSALYLCASSWALSGGADTQYFGPGTRLTVL.

The chain carries TRBV7-9 and TRBJ2-7, with D uncertain. CDR1 and CDR2 from the germline V gene are SEHNR and FQNEAQ (reference sequence). This CDR3 has 13 residues. The V gene lost 5 bases and the J gene lost 3 bases, with 11 bases spanning the gap. CDR3 sequence reads: CASSQTPGYEQYF. The DNA of the CDR3 is TGTGCCAGCAGCCAAACGCCAGGCTACGAGCAGTACTTC.

The chain employs TRBV11-3 and TRBJ2-3, with 9 bases matching TRBD2. The V gene's germline CDR1 is SGHNT and CDR2 YENEEA. V lost 5 bases, J lost 6 bases, and 3 bases stayed unmatched. This CDR3 spans 13 amino acids. This CDR3 reads CASSLAGLDTQYF. CDR3 DNA sequence: TGTGCCAGCAGCCTAGCGGGACTTGATACGCAGTATTTT.

The chain recombines TRBV5-4 with TRBJ1-2; TRBD1 matches 9 bases. Trimming cost V 0 bases and J 4 bases; bases outside gene matches: 7. CDR3 length: 16 residues. Germline CDR1 SGHNT, CDR2 YYREEE (reference sequence). CDR3 region: CASSLVGTGRIYGYTF. CDR3 bases: TGTGCCAGCAGCTTGGTGGGGACAGGGAGGATCTATGGCTACACCTTC.

The chain couples TRBV30 to TRBJ2-7, with D perhaps matching TRBD1 (6 bases). The CDR3 spans 16 residues. The germline V gene has CDR1 GTSNPN and CDR2 SVGIG (reference sequence). Trimming removed 0 bases from V and 2 bases from J, with 17 bases in between. CDR3 sequence (DNA): TGTGCCTGGAGTGTATTCTACAGGGAAGGCCCCTACGAGCAGTACTTC. Protein product: CAWSVFYREGPYEQYF.

The V gene is TRBV5-1, the J gene TRBJ2-7; TRBD1 might be the D (7 bases). This CDR3 has 14 residues. Germline V lookup: CDR1 SGHRS, CDR2 YFSETQ. V lost 0 bases and J 4 bases, leaving 11 bases between the germline ends. The DNA of the CDR3 is TGCGCCAGCAGCTTGGGGGGGGACAGATACGAGCAGTACTTC. Its protein is CASSLGGDRYEQYF.

This chain's CDR3 is CASSEQVNQPQHF. In DNA form, the CDR3 reads TGTGCCAGCAGTGAACAGGTCAATCAGCCCCAGCATTTT. The V gene is TRBV6-4, the J gene TRBJ1-5, with D possibly being TRBD1 (5 bases). V was cut by 3 bases and J by 3 bases, with 6 bases left in between. CDR3 length: 13 amino acids. The germline CDR1 and CDR2 sequences are MRHNA and SNTAGT.

This clone was picked up a small number of times. The chain joins TRBV5-1 to TRBJ1-2, with 10 bases that match TRBD1. V dropped 4 bases and J dropped 4; count of bases not matched to a gene: 1. Per the germline V gene, CDR1 is SGHRS and CDR2 is YFSETQ. The CDR3 runs to 13 residues. CDR3 in amino acids: CASSGTGAYGYTF. The CDR3 DNA reads as TGCGCCAGCAGCGGGACAGGGGCCTATGGCTACACCTTC.